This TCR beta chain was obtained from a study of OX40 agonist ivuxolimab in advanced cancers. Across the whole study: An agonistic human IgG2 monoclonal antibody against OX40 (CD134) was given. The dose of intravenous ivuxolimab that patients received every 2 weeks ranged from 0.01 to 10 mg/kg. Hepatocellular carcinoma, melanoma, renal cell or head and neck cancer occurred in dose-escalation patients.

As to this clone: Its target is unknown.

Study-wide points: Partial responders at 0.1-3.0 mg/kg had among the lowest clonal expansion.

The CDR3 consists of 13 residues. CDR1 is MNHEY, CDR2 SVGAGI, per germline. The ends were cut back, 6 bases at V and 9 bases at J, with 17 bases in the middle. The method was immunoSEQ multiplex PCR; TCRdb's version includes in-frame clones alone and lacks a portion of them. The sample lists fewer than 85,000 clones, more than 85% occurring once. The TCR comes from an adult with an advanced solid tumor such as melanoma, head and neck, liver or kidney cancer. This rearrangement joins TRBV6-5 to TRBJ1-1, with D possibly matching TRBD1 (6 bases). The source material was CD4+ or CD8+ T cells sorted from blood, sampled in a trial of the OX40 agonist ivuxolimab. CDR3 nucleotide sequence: TGTGCCAGCAGCAGTGGGGGCGCGGGTAAAGCTTTCTTT. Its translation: CASSSGGAGKAFF.